The next 15 T cell receptor beta chains were all read from a single sample in a study of regulatory T cells in long-lasting Graves disease. With iRepertoire HTBI primers and Arm-PCR of CDR3 regions, TCR beta libraries were built. TCRdb analysed the multiplex PCR reads with MiXCR anew, one entry per CDR3 protein. Seen here are over 500,000 distinct CDR3 sequences, less than 20% observed once, and the top ten hold 15% to 20%. This sample's time point: newly diagnosed GD, antithyroid drugs for less than 3 months. Construction of the TCR library relied on RNA isolated from PBMCs. The data were also submitted as part of a second study, on T cells in Graves' hyperthyroidism and ophthalmopathy.

Sequences were derived from peripheral blood mononuclear cells (PBMCs), sampled at new diagnosis, from a patient treated with antithyroid drugs. Receptors were obtained from a woman aged 30 to 39 with Graves disease.

At least ten counts were recorded for this clonotype. The CDR3 region is CSARATASGYTDTQYF. The DNA of the CDR3 is TGCAGTGCTAGGGCCACCGCTAGCGGTTACACAGATACGCAGTATTTT. The chain employs TRBV20-1 and TRBJ2-3; TRBD2 aligns across 7 bases. V lost 3 bases and J lost 2; bases outside the gene matches: 11. CDR3 length: 16 amino acids. CDR1 DFQATT and CDR2 SNEGSKA come from the germline V gene (reference sequence).

This clonotype was seen many times. V gene TRBV28 combines with J gene TRBJ2-3, with D maybe TRBD2 (5 bases). Trimming shortened V by 7 bases and J by 0 bases, and 17 bases separated the two germline ends. The CDR3 runs to 16 residues. Germline values: CDR1 MDHEN, CDR2 SYDVKM. The CDR3 reads CASTPIPAASTDTQYF. The CDR3 region has the DNA TGTGCCAGCACCCCCATCCCAGCGGCTAGCACAGATACGCAGTATTTT.

This clonotype was recorded only once. CDR3 in DNA: TGCGCCAGCAGCTTTGATAGCCACCCCCCGGAAGCTTTCTTT. Amino acids: CASSFDSHPPEAFF. The chain employs TRBV5-1 and TRBJ1-1; D not certain. CDR1 and CDR2 (germline): SGHRS, YFSETQ. CDR3 size: 14 residues. Trimming took off 2 bases at V and 8 bases at J, with 16 bases between the two ends.

This rearrangement joins TRBV3-1 to TRBJ2-2; 11 bases match TRBD2. CDR1 is LGHDT and CDR2 is YNNKEL in the germline V gene (reference sequence). The CDR3 totals 15 residues. V was pared by 6 bases and J by 6 bases, with 6 bases of the junction left unmatched. CDR3 nucleotide sequence: TGTGCCAGCAGAGTTTTAGCGGGAGGGGCCGGGGAGCTGTTTTTT. Its protein is CASRVLAGGAGELFF.

This clonotype appeared many times. This chain links TRBV2 with TRBJ1-6; 7 nucleotides agree with TRBD1. In germline, CDR1 is SNHLY, CDR2 FYNNEI. The V and J ends lost 2 bases and 9 bases, in that order; junction bases with no gene match: 16. The CDR3 runs 18 residues. The CDR3 here is CASSEQGPLTGVGSPLHF. CDR3 nucleotide sequence: TGTGCCAGCAGTGAACAGGGCCCTCTTACAGGGGTGGGTTCACCCCTCCACTTT. The full variable domain, completed using reference TRBV2 and TRBJ1-6, is EPEVTQTPSHQVTQMGQEVILRCVPISNHLYFYWYRQILGQKVEFLVSFYNNEISEKSEIFDDQFSVERPDGSNFTLKIRSTKLEDSAMYFCASSEQGPLTGVGSPLHFGNGTRLTVT.

This clonotype was seen more than once but under ten times. The CDR3 loop is CASSPTTGDEQYF. CDR3 bases: TGCGCCAGCAGCCCGACGACAGGGGACGAGCAGTACTTC. The V gene is TRBV5-1, the J gene TRBJ2-7, with 8 bases fitting TRBD1. Germline V lookup: CDR1 SGHRS, CDR2 YFSETQ. The CDR3 is 13 residues long. The V gene end was trimmed by 4 bases and the J gene end by 5 bases; junction bases not matched to a gene: 5.

Note on this clonotype: A much larger clone sits a single nucleotide away, making a read error possible. V gene TRBV28 combines with J gene TRBJ2-7; no clear D gene. The germline V and J ends were trimmed by 6 bases and 5 bases, with 11 bases remaining between them. The CDR3 consists of 12 residues. Germline CDR1 reads MDHEN; CDR2 reads SYDVKM. CDR3 residues: CASSSRAHEQYF. In DNA form, the CDR3 reads TGTGCCAGCAGCAGTAGGGCCCACGAGCAGTACTTC.

This clonotype was seen many times. CDR3 sequence (DNA): TGTGCCTGGAGTCCGACCCCTTTACCGCCCCAGCATTTT. This encodes CAWSPTPLPPQHF. The chain recombines TRBV30 with TRBJ1-5; D remains unclear. Germline V gene sequence: CDR1 GTSNPN, CDR2 SVGIG (reference sequence). This CDR3 contains 13 residues. V lost 2 bases and J 9 bases, leaving 14 bases between the germline ends.

This clonotype was counted at least ten times. The chain is built from TRBV12-3 or TRBV12-4 and TRBJ2-1; 16 positions match TRBD2. Trimming cost V 6 bases and J 3 bases; bases outside gene matches: 14. The CDR3 has 20 residues. CDR3 sequence (DNA): TGTGCCAGCAGCAGCCGAGACGGGACTAGCGGGAGGGCCAACTACAATGAGCAGTTCTTC. Translated: CASSSRDGTSGRANYNEQFF.

The table lists this clonotype with many counts. The V and J genes are TRBV27 and TRBJ1-1; TRBD1 matches 7 bases. The length of the CDR3 is 16 residues. CDR1 is MNHEY, CDR2 SMNVEV, per germline (reference sequence). Losses at the gene ends were 6 bases for V and 4 bases for J; bases not matched to a gene: 14. Written as DNA, the CDR3 is TGTGCCAGCAGGTCAGGAGGGGGCGAATGGTTCACTGAAGCTTTCTTT. Its protein product is CASRSGGGEWFTEAFF.

This clonotype appeared once. CDR3: CASSLIQGVGDTQYF. The CDR3 region has the DNA TGCGCCAGCAGCCTTATTCAGGGGGTCGGGGATACGCAGTATTTT. The chain links TRBV4-1 to TRBJ2-3; 7 positions agree with TRBD1. The CDR3 sequence is 15 residues long. J lost 6 bases, V lost 4 bases, and 10 bases had no gene match. CDR1 MGHRA and CDR2 YSYEKL come from the germline V gene.

Concerning this clonotype: A far larger clone is only one base removed, so a read error is likely. This chain connects TRBV7-2 to TRBJ2-3; TRBD2 might be the D (5 bases). Germline lookup yields CDR1 SGHTA and CDR2 FQGNSA. The CDR3 spans 13 residues. CDR3 coding DNA: TGTGCCGGCAGCTTAGTGAGGGCAGATACGCAGTATTTT. Translated, it gives CAGSLVRADTQYF.

The V call is TRBV7-9, the J call TRBJ1-6; weak D call: TRBD1 (6 bases). This CDR3 contains 14 residues. Trimming stripped 4 bases from V and 8 bases from J, with 12 bases between. The germline gives CDR1 SEHNR, CDR2 FQNEAQ (reference sequence). DNA for the CDR3: TGTGCCAGCAGCTCGACAGGAACGGATTCACCCCTCCACTTT. This sequence encodes CASSSTGTDSPLHF.

This chain links TRBV18 with TRBJ2-2, with D possibly matching TRBD2 (6 bases). The CDR3 totals 15 residues. Trimming shortened V by 2 bases and J by 3 bases, and 10 bases separated the two germline ends. Germline V gene lookup returns CDR1 KGHSH and CDR2 LQKENI. In DNA, the CDR3 is TGTGCCAGCTCACCATACGGGAGAGACACCGGGGAGCTGTTTTTT. Translating gives CASSPYGRDTGELFF.

There are many counts of this clonotype. The J gene is TRBJ2-2, the V gene TRBV12-3 or TRBV12-4; D possibly uses TRBD1 or TRBD2 (6 bases each). The V end was cut by 7 bases, the J end by 4 bases, with 16 bases between. The CDR3 has 15 amino acids. The CDR3 loop is CASIEGGRGTGELFF. The CDR3 DNA sequence: TGTGCCAGCATTGAAGGGGGGCGGGGCACCGGGGAGCTGTTTTTT.